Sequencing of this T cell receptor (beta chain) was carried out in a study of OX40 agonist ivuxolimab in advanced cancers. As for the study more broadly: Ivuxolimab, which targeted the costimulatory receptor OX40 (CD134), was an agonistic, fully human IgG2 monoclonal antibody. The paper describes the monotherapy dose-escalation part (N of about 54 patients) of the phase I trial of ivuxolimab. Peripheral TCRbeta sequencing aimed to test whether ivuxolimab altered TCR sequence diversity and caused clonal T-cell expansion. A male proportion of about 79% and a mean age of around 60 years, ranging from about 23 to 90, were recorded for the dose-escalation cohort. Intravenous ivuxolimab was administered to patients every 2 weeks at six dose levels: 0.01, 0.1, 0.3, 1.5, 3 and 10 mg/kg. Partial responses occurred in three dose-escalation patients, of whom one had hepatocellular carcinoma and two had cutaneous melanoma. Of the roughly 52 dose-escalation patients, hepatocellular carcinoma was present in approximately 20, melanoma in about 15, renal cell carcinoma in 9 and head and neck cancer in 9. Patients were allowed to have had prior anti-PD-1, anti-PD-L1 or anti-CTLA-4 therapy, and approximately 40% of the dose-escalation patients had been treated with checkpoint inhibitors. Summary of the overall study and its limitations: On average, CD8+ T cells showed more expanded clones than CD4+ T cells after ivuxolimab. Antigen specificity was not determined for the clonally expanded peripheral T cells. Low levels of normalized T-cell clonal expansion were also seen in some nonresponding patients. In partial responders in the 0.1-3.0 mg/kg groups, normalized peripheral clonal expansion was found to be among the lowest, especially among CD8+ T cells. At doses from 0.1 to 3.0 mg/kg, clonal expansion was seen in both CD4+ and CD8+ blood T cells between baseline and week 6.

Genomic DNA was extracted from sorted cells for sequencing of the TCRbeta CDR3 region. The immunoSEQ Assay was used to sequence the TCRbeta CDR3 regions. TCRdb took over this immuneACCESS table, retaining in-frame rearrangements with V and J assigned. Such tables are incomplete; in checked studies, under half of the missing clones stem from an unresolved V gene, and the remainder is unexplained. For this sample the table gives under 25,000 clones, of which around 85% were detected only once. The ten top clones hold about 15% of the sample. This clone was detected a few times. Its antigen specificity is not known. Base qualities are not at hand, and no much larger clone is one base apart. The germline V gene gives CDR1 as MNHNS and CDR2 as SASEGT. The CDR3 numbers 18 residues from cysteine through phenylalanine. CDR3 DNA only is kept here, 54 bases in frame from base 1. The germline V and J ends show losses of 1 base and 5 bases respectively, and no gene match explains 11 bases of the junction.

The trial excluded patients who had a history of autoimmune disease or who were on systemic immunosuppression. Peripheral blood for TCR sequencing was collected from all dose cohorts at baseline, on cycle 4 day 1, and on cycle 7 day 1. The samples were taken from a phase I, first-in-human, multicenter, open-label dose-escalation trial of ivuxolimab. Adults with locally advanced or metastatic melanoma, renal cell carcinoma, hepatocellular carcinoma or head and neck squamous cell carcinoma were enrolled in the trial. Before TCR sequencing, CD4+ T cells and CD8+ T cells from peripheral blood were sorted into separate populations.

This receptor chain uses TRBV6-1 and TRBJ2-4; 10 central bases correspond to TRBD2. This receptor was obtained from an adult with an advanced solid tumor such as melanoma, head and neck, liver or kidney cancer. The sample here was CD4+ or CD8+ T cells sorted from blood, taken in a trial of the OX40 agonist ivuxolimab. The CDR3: CASSEVGPSGGKENIQYF. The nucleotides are TGTGCCAGCAGTGAAGTTGGTCCTAGCGGGGGTAAGGAAAACATTCAGTACTTC.